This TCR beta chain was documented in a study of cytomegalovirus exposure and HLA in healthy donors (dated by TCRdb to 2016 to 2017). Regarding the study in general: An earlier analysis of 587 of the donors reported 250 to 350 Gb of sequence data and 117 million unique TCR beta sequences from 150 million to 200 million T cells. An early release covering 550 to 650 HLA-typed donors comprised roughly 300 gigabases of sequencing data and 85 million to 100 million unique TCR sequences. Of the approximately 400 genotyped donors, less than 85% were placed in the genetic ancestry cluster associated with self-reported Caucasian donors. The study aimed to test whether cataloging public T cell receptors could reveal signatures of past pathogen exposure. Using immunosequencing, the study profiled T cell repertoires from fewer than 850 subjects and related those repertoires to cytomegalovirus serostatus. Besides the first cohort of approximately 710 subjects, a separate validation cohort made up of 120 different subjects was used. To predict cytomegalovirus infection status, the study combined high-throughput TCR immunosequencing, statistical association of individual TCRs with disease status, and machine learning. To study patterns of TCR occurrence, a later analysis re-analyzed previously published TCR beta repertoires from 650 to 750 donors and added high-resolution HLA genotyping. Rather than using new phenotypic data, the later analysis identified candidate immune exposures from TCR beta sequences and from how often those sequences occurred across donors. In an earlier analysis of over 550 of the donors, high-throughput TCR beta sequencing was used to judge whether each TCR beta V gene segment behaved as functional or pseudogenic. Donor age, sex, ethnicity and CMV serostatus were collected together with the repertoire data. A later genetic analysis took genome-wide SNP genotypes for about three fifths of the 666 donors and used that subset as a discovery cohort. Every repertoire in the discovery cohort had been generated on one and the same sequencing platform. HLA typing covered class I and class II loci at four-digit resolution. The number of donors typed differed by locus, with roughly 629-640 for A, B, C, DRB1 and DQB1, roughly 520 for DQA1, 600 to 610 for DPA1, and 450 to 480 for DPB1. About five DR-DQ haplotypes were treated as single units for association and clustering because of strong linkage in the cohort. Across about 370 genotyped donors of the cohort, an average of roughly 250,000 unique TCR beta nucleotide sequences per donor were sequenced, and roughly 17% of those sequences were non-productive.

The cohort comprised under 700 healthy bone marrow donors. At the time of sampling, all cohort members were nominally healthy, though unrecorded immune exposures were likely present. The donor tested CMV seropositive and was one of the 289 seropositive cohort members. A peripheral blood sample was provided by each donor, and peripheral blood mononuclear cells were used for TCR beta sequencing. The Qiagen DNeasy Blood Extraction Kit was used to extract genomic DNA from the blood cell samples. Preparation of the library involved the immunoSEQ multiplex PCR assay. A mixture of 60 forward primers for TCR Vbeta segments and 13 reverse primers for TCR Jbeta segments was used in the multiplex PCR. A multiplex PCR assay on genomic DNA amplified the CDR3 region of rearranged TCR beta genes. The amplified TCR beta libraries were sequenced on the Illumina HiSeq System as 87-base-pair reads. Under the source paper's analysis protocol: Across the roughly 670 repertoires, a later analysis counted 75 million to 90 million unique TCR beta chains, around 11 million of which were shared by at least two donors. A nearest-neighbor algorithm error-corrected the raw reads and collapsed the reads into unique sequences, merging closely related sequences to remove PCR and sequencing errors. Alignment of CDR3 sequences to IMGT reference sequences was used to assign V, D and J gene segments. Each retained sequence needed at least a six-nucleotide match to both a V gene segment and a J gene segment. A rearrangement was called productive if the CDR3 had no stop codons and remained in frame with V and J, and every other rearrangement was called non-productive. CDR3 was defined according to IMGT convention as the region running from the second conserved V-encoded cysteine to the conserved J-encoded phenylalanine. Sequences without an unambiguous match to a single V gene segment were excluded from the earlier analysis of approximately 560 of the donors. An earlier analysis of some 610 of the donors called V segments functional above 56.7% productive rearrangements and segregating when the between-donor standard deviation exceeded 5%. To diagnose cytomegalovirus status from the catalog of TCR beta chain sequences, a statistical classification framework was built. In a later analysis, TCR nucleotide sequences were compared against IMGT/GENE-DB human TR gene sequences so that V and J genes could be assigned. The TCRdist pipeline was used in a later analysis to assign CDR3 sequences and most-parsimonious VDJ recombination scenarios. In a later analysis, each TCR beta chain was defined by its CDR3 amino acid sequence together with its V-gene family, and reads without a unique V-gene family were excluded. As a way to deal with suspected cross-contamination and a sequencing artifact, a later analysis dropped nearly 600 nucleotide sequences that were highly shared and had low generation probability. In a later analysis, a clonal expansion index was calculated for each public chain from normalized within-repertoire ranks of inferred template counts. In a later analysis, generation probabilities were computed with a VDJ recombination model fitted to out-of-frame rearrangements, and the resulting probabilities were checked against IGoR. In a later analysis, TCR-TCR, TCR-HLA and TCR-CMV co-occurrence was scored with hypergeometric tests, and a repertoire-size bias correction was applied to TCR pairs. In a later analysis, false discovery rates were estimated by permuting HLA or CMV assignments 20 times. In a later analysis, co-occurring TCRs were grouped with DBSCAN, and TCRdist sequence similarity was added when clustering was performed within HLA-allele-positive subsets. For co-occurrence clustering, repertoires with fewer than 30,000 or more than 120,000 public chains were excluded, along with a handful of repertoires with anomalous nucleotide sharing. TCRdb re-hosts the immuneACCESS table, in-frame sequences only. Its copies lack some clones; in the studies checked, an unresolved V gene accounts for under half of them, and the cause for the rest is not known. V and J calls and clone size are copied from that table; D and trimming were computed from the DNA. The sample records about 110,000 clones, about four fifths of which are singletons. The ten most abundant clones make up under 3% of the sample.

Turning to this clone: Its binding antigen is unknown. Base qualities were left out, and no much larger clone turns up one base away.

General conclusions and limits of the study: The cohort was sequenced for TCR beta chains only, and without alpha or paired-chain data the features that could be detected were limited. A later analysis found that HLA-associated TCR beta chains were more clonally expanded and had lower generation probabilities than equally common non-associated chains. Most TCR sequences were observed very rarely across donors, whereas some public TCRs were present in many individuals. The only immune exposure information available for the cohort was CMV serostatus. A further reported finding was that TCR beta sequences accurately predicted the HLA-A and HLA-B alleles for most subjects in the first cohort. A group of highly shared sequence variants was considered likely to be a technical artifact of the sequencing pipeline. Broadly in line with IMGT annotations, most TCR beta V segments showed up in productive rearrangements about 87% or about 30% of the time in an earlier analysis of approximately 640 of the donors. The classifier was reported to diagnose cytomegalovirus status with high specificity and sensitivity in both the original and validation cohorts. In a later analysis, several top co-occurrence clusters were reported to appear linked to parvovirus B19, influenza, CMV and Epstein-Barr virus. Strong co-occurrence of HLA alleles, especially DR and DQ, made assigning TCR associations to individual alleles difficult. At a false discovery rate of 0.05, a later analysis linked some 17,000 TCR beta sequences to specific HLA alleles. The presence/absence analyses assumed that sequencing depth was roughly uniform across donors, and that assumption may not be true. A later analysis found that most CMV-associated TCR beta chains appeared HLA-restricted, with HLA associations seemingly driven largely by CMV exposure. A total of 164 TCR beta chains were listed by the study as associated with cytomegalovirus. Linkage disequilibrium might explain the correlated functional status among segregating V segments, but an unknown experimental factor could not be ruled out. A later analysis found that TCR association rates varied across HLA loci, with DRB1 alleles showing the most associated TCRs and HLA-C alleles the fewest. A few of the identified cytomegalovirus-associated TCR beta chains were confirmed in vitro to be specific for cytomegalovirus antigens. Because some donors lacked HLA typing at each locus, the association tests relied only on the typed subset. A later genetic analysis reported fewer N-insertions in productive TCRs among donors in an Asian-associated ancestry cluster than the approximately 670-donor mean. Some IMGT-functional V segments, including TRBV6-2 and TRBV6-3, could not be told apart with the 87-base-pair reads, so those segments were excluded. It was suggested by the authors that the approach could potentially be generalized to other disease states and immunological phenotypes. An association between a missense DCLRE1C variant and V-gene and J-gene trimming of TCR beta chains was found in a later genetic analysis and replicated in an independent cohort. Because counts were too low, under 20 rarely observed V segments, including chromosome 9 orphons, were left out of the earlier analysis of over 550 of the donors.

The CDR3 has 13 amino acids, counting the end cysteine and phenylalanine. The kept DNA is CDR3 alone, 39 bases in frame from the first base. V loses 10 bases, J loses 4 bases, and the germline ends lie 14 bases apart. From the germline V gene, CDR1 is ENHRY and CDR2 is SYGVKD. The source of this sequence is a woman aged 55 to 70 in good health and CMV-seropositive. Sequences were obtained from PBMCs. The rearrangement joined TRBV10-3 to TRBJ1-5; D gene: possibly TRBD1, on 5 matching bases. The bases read TGTGCCACCCGGGGGGATCAGAATCAGCCCCAGCATTTT. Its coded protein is CATRGDQNQPQHF.